Listed below are T cell receptor beta chains from one sample, sequenced in a study of blood T cell repertoires in COVID-19. Sequenced by immunoSEQ multiplex PCR; TCRdb stores in-frame clones only, minus some. Counted here are about 250,000 clones, 85% to 95% occurring once; the ten biggest clones make up around 0.86%. Sequenced sample: peripheral blood. Every receptor here comes from a man aged 30 to 39 with COVID-19, enrolled during active disease. The CDR3 runs from the conserved cysteine through the conserved F or W. The order of the fields is D gene, V gene, J gene, CDR3 DNA, CDR3 protein. The D gene is left open where the match is weak.

D gene: .
V gene: TRBV9
J gene: TRBJ1-3
CDR3 DNA: TGTGCCAGCAGCGTAGATAGTGGGGCAACCTCTGGAAACACCATATATTTT
CDR3 protein: CASSVDSGATSGNTIYF

D gene: .
V gene: TRBV3-1/TRBV3-2
J gene: TRBJ2-1
CDR3 DNA: TGTGCCACCCAAGACAGACACAATGAGCAGTTCTTC
CDR3 protein: CATQDRHNEQFF

D gene: .
V gene: TRBV19
J gene: TRBJ1-2
CDR3 DNA: TGTGCCAGTAAGGGCAGGGGATCTGGCTACACCTTC
CDR3 protein: CASKGRGSGYTF

D gene: TRBD1
V gene: TRBV5-1
J gene: TRBJ2-6
CDR3 DNA: TGCGCCAGCAGCACAGGGACAGTGAACGTCCTGACTTTC
CDR3 protein: CASSTGTVNVLTF

D gene: TRBD1
V gene: TRBV11-2
J gene: TRBJ1-3
CDR3 DNA: TGTGCCAGCAGCCCCGACAGGGGGCGAACCTTGGGTGGAAACACCATATATTTT
CDR3 protein: CASSPDRGRTLGGNTIYF

D gene: TRBD1
V gene: TRBV27
J gene: TRBJ2-2
CDR3 DNA: TGTGCCAGCAGTTTACAGGACAGGGGGGCGAACACCGGGGAGCTGTTTTTT
CDR3 protein: CASSLQDRGANTGELFF

D gene: .
V gene: TRBV3-1/TRBV3-2
J gene: TRBJ2-2
CDR3 DNA: TGTGCCAGCAGCCAAGTCAGGGGGCTAGCGGCCGGGGAGCTGTTTTTT
CDR3 protein: CASSQVRGLAAGELFF

D gene: TRBD1
V gene: TRBV7-9
J gene: TRBJ1-2
CDR3 DNA: TGTGCCAGCAGCTTAGGTCAGGGGGATGGCTACACCTTC
CDR3 protein: CASSLGQGDGYTF

D gene: TRBD2
V gene: TRBV3-1/TRBV3-2
J gene: TRBJ2-7
CDR3 DNA: TGTGCCAGCAGCCAAACTAGCGGGGAATACTACGAGCAGTACTTC
CDR3 protein: CASSQTSGEYYEQYF

D gene: TRBD2
V gene: TRBV6-5
J gene: TRBJ2-5
CDR3 DNA: TGTGCCAGCAGTCATCGGGAGGGGGGCGAGACCCAGTACTTC
CDR3 protein: CASSHREGGETQYF

D gene: TRBD2
V gene: TRBV28
J gene: TRBJ2-1
CDR3 DNA: TGTGCCAGCAGTTTTCAGCGGGGGGGCCGGTGGAATGAGCAGTTCTTC
CDR3 protein: CASSFQRGGRWNEQFF

D gene: TRBD1
V gene: TRBV11-3
J gene: TRBJ2-1
CDR3 DNA: TGTGCCAGCAGCCCCCGACAGGGCCTAGGTGAGCAGTTCTTC
CDR3 protein: CASSPRQGLGEQFF

D gene: TRBD2
V gene: TRBV10-2
J gene: TRBJ2-5
CDR3 DNA: TGCGCCAGCAGACTAGCGGTGGGAGAGACCCAGTACTTC
CDR3 protein: CASRLAVGETQYF

D gene: .
V gene: TRBV5-1
J gene: TRBJ1-5
CDR3 DNA: TGCGCCAGCAGCCCACAGGGCGAGAGCAATCAGCCCCAGCATTTT
CDR3 protein: CASSPQGESNQPQHF

D gene: TRBD1
V gene: TRBV6-5
J gene: TRBJ2-7
CDR3 DNA: TGTGCCAGCAGAAAGCAGGGGGCAGTCTCCTACGAGCAGTACTTC
CDR3 protein: CASRKQGAVSYEQYF

D gene: .
V gene: TRBV10-2
J gene: TRBJ1-2
CDR3 DNA: TGCGCCAGCAGTGAGTCGTACAGGGACGTGGGAGGCTACACCTTC
CDR3 protein: CASSESYRDVGGYTF